This TCR beta chain was recovered during a study of molecular identifiers for immune sequencing clone quantification. V shed 5 bases and J 4 bases; nucleotides not matched to a gene: 5. The CDR3 covers 15 residues. CDR1 and CDR2 from the germline V gene are MNHEY and SVGAGI. This clonotype has a count of ten or more. Each CDR3 protein is one row after TCRdb ran MiXCR on the PCR reads. There are about 63,000 distinct CDR3 sequences in the sample; under 20% occur only once, and 1.4% lies in the top ten. Naive CD8 libraries came from around 18,000 to 910,000 sorted cells with 10%, 30% or 50% RNA. Sequencing used naive CD8+ T cells from blood, with Jurkat cell RNA spiked in. Subset: FACS-sorted CD8+CD4-CCR7+CD45RA+ naive T cells. This chain joins TRBV6-5 and TRBJ2-1; TRBD2 matches 10 bases. This TCR came from a human donor in good health. Some libraries in this study had Jurkat cell RNA spiked in. The CDR3 is CASSTGLADYNEQFF. CDR3 coding DNA: TGTGCCAGCAGTACAGGACTAGCGGATTACAATGAGCAGTTCTTC.